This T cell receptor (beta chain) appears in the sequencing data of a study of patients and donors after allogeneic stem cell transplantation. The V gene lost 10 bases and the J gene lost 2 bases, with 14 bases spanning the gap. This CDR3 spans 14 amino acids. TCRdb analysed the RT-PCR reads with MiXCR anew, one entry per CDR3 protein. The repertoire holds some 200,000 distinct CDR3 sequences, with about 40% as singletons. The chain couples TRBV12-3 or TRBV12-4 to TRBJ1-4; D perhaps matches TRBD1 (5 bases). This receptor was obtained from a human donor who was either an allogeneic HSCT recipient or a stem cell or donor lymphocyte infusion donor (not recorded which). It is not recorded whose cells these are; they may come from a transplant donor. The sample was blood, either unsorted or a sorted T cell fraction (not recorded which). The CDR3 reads CATTLGGTNEKLFF. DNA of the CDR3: TGTGCCACCACTCTCGGGGGGACTAATGAAAAACTGTTTTTT.